This T cell receptor (beta chain) appears in the sequencing data of a study of neoadjuvant anti-PD-1 for oral cavity cancer. Overall study context: Before surgery, most patients got three to four biweekly 3 mg/kg nivolumab doses.

Generated by immunoSEQ multiplex PCR, the TCRdb table keeps only in-frame clones and is missing some. The table has 60,000 to 75,000 clones, approximately 82% seen once; the top ten hold more than 3%. This CDR3 spans 15 amino acids. Germline V gene sequence: CDR1 SGHDT, CDR2 YYEEEE. Unmatched junction bases numbered 7, after V lost 4 bases and J lost 2 bases. The material was PBMCs, obtained before nivolumab (anti-PD-1) treatment. The chain uses TRBV5-6 and TRBJ1-1, with 8 bases matching TRBD1. This sequence originates from a person aged 35-80 years with oral cavity squamous cell carcinoma. CDR3 bases: TGTGCCAGCAGCCCCGACAGGGGACAAAACACTGAAGCTTTCTTT. Its protein product is CASSPDRGQNTEAFF. The full variable domain, rest sourced from reference TRBV5-6 and TRBJ1-1, is DAGVTQSPTHLIKTRGQQVTLRCSPKSGHDTVSWYQQALGQGPQFIFQYYEEEERQRGNFPDRFSGHQFPNYSSELNVNALLLGDSALYLCASSPDRGQNTEAFFGQGTRLTVV.